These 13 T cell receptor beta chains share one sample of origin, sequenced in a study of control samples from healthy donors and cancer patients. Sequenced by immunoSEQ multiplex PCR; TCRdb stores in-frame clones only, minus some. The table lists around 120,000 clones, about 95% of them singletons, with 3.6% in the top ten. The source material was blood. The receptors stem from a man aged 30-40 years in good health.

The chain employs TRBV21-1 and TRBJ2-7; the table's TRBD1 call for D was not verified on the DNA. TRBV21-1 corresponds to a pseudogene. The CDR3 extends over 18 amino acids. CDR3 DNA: TGTGCCAGCAGCAAATGTAGACAGGGACGAGGCGGATTTGGCGAGCAGTACTTC. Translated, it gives CASSKCRQGRGGFGEQYF.

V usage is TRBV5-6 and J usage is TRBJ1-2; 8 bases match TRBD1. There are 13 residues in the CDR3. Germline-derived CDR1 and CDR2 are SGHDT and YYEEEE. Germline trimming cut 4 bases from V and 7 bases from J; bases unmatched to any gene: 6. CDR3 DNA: TGTGCCAGCAGCCCGACAGGGGTCTCTGGCTACACCTTC. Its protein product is CASSPTGVSGYTF.

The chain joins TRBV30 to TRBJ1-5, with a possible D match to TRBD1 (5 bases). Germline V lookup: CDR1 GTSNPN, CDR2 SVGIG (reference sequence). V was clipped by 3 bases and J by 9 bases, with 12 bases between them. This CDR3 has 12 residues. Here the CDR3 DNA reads TGTGCCTGGAGGCAGGGAGGTTCGCCCCAGCATTTT. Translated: CAWRQGGSPQHF.

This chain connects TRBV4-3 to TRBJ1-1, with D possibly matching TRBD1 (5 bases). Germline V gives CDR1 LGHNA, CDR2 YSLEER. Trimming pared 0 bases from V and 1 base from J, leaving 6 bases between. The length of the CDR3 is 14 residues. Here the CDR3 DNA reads TGCGCCAGCAGCCAAGAGGACAAGAACACTGAAGCTTTCTTT. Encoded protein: CASSQEDKNTEAFF.

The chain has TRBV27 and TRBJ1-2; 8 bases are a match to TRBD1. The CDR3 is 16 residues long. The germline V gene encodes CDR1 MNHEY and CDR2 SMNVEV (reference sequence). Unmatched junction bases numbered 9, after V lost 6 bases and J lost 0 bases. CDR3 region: CASSLTGARANYGYTF. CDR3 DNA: TGTGCCAGCAGCCTGACAGGGGCACGAGCTAACTATGGCTACACCTTC.

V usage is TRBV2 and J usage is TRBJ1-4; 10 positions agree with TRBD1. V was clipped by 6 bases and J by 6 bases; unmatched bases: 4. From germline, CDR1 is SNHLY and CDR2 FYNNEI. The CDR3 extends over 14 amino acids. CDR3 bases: TGTGCCAGCAGGTCCGGGACAGGGGATGAAAAACTGTTTTTT. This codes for CASRSGTGDEKLFF.

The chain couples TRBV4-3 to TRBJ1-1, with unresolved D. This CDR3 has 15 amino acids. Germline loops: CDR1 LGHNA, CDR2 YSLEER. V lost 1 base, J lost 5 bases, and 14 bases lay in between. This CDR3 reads CASSQGHWGKTEAFF. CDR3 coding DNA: TGCGCCAGCAGCCAAGGCCATTGGGGTAAGACTGAAGCTTTCTTT.

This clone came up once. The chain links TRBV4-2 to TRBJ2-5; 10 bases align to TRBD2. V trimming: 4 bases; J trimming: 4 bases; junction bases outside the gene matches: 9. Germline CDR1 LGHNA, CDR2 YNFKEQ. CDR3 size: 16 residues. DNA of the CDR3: TGTGCCAGCAGCCCCCTGACTAGCGGGTTGGGAGAGACCCAGTACTTC. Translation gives CASSPLTSGLGETQYF.

CDR3: CASSLDPTGYYYGYTF. CDR3 sequence (DNA): TGTGCCAGCAGCTTAGATCCCACGGGCTATTACTATGGCTACACCTTC. This rearrangement joins TRBV7-9 to TRBJ1-2; D is unclear. Trimming pared 1 base from V and 3 bases from J, leaving 15 bases between. The CDR3 runs to 16 residues. Germline V gives CDR1 SEHNR, CDR2 FQNEAQ (reference sequence).

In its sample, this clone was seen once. In DNA, the CDR3 is TGTGCCTGGGGGGACCCGGGGGAAGAGCAGTACTTC. It is translated as CAWGDPGEEQYF. The chain links TRBV30 to TRBJ2-7, with TRBD2 as a possible D gene (6 bases). This CDR3 has 12 amino acids. V lost 5 bases and J lost 7, with 15 bases in between. Germline CDR1 is GTSNPN and CDR2 is SVGIG (reference sequence).

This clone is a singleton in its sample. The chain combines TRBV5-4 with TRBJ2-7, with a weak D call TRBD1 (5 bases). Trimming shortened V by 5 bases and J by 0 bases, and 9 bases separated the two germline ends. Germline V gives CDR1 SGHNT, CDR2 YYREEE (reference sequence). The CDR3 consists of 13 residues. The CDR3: CASSSDSSYEQYF. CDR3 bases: TGTGCCAGCAGTTCCGACAGCTCCTACGAGCAGTACTTC.

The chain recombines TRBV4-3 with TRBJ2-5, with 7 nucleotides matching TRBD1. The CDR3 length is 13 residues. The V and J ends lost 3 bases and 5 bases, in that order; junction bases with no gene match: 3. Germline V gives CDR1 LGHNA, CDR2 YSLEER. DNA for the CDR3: TGCGCCAGCAGCCAGGGACAGTGGGAGACCCAGTACTTC. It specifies CASSQGQWETQYF.

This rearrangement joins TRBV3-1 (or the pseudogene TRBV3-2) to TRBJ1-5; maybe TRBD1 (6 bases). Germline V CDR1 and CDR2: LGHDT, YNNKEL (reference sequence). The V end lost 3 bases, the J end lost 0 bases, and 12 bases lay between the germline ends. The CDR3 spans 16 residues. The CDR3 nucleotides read TGTGCCAGCAGCCACGGTGCGACAGGTAGCAATCAGCCCCAGCATTTT. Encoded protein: CASSHGATGSNQPQHF.